This T cell receptor beta chain was recorded in a study of long-term antiretroviral therapy in people with HIV. Study overall: The 2015 recommendation for immediate ART came about a decade after the earliest samples.

It was version v3.0 of the immunoSEQ assay that was run at survey level. Sequencing aimed to cover about 35,000-55,000 T-cell genomes per sample. Clones were sequenced by immunoSEQ multiplex PCR, and TCRdb holds only the in-frame ones, with some missing. The sample has tens of thousands of clones; about 88% are singletons. No donor had fewer than one pre-ART PBMC sample or fewer than two post-ART PBMC samples. In germline, CDR1 is SNHLY, CDR2 FYNNEI. The CDR3 sequence is 13 residues long. Trimming shortened V by 8 bases and J by 0 bases, and 8 bases separated the two germline ends. This clone has only one observation. Antigen unknown. Points from the study as a whole: With ART, diversity went up but was still lower than in transplant donor controls.

The genes are TRBV2 and TRBJ2-1; D call uncertain. Specimen: unsorted PBMCs, collected 0.6 years after starting antiretroviral therapy. The clonotype was recovered from a man aged 60-69 years with HIV. CDR3 loop: CASYSPSYNEQFF. The DNA for the CDR3 is TGTGCCAGCTACAGCCCCTCCTACAATGAGCAGTTCTTC.